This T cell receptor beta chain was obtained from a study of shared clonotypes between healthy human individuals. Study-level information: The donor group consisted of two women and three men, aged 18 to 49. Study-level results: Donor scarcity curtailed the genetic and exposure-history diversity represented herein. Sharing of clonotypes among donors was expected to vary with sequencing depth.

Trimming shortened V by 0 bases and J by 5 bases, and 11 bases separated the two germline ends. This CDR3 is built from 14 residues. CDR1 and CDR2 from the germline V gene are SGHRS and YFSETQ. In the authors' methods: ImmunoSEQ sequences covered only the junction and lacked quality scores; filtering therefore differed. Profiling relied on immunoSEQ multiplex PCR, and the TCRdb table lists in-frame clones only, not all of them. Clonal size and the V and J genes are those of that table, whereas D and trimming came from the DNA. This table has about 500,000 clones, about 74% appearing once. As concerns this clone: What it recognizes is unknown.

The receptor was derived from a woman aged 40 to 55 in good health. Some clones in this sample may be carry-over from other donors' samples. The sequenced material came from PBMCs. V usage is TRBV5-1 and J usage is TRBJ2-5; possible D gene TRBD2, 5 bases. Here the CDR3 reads CASSLGVGGETQYF. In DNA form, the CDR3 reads TGCGCCAGCAGCTTGGGTGTGGGCGGGGAGACCCAGTACTTC.